These 8 T cell receptor beta chains were all obtained from the same sample, sequenced in a study of tumor and adjacent non-tumor tissue in lung cancer. Three rounds of nested PCR, following a modified ARM-PCR protocol, produced the TCRbeta library. TCRdb independently ran MiXCR on the multiplex PCR reads; one entry per CDR3 protein. Of around 140,000 distinct CDR3 sequences listed, around 66% are singletons. No cell sorting was done before RNA was extracted from the tissue. Source material: lung tumor tissue. All receptors come from a man in his 60s with small cell lung cancer.

This clonotype was recorded at least ten times. The genes are TRBV11-3 and TRBJ2-7, with 13 bases matching TRBD2. Trimming cost V 5 bases and J 6 bases; bases outside gene matches: 10. The germline V gene encodes CDR1 SGHNT and CDR2 YENEEA. CDR3 length: 16 residues. Here the CDR3 DNA reads TGTGCCAGCAGCAGGACTAGCGGGAGCATTGGTGGCGAGCAGTACTTC. Its protein product is CASSRTSGSIGGEQYF.

The CDR3 coding sequence is TGTGCCAGTAGCGGGAGTAGTGAAAAACTGTTTTTT. Amino acids: CASSGSSEKLFF. The rearrangement links TRBV28 to TRBJ1-4; D is ambiguous. Germline values: CDR1 MDHEN, CDR2 SYDVKM. Deletions cut 9 bases from V and 7 bases from J, with 12 bases between. There are 12 residues in the CDR3.

V usage is TRBV21-1 and J usage is TRBJ2-5; the table's D call of TRBD1 was not tested on the DNA. TRBV21-1 is termed a pseudogene. This CDR3 region has 15 residues. The CDR3 sequence: CASSYTGAFQETQYF. In DNA form, the CDR3 reads TGTGCCAGCAGCTATACAGGGGCTTTCCAAGAGACCCAGTACTTC.

This clonotype was observed at least ten times. The chain uses TRBV12-5 and TRBJ2-3; 9 bases align to TRBD1. CDR1 is LGHNT, CDR2 FRNRAP, per germline. The trim removed 5 bases at V and 4 bases at J, leaving 7 bases unmatched. CDR3 size: 15 residues. For the CDR3, the DNA is TGTGCTAGTGGTCGGGGGGACAGGGAAGCAGATACGCAGTATTTT. Amino acid sequence: CASGRGDREADTQYF.

To note about this clonotype: The CDR3 does not end in the conserved phenylalanine or tryptophan, so this is likely a read error. The limits of the CDR3 on the DNA are not certain, so only TCRdb's listed CDR3 is given. The J gene is TRBJ2-5, the V gene TRBV10-1; whether TRBD1, the table's D call, matches the DNA was not checked. The CDR3 is 17 residues long, ends included. The germline V gene encodes CDR1 WNHNN and CDR2 SYGVQD (reference sequence). This chain's CDR3 is CASSGIPGQLPQETQHL.

As to this clonotype: A much larger clonotype is one base distant, so this may be a read error. V and J are TRBV11-2 and TRBJ1-1; a possible D gene is TRBD1 (5 bases). V dropped 7 bases and J dropped 0 bases, with 15 bases sitting between them. CDR1 and CDR2 (germline): SGHAT, FQNNGV. This CDR3 contains 15 residues. CDR3 DNA sequence: TGTGCCAGCAACCCCGGGGACGGTCTGAACACTGAAGCTTTCTTT. Translating gives CASNPGDGLNTEAFF.

This clonotype was found many times. V usage is TRBV7-8 and J usage is TRBJ1-5; 8 positions agree with TRBD1. J lost 5 bases, V lost 5 bases, and 11 bases had no gene match. There are 16 residues in the CDR3. Germline values: CDR1 SGHVS, CDR2 FQNEAQ. The CDR3: CASSPRTGKVDQPQHF. The CDR3 bases are TGTGCCAGCAGCCCGAGGACAGGGAAGGTCGATCAGCCCCAGCATTTT.

In its sample, this clonotype was seen once. The rearrangement uses TRBV5-1 and TRBJ2-1; 7 nucleotides line up with TRBD1. This CDR3 spans 16 amino acids. Per germline, CDR1 SGHRS and CDR2 YFSETQ. V was pared by 3 bases and J by 6 bases, with 12 bases of the junction left unmatched. The CDR3 region has the DNA TGCGCCAGCAGCTCAACCACAGGGGCGCTAGGCAATGAGCAGTTCTTC. Its protein is CASSSTTGALGNEQFF.